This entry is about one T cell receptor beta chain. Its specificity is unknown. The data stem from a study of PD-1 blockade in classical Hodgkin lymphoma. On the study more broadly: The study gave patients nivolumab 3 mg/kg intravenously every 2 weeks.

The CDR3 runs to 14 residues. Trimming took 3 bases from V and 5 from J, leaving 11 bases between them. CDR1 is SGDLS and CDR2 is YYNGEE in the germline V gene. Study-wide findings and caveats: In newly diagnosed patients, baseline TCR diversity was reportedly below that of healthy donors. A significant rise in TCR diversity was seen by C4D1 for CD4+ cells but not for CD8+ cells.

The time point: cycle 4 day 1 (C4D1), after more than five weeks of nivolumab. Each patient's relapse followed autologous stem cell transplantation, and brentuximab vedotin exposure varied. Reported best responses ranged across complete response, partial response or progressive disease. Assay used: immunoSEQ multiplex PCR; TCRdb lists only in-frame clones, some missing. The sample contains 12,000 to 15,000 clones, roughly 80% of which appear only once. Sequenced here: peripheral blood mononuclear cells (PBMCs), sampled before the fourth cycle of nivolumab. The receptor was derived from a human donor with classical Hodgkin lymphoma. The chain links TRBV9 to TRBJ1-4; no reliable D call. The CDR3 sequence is CASSEDPSNEKLFF. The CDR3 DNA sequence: TGTGCCAGCAGCGAGGACCCCTCGAATGAAAAACTGTTTTTT. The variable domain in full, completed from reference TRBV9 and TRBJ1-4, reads DSGVTQTPKHLITATGQRVTLRCSPRSGDLSVYWYQQSLDQGLQFLIQYYNGEERAKGNILERFSAQQFPDLHSELNLSSLELGDSALYFCASSEDPSNEKLFFGSGTQLSVL.